Presented here are 18 T cell receptor beta chains from one specimen sequenced in a study of T-cell memory formation after mild COVID-19 listed by TCRdb under 2021. Library preparation used 5' RACE. Sequenced on an Illumina NovaSeq 6000. TCRdb ran its own pipeline on the public reads, namely fastp trimming at Q25 and MiXCR clone calling, and kept in-frame beta chains. Merged by CDR3 protein, the rows form single entries marked with the most common genes and DNA. The sample includes roughly 200,000 distinct CDR3 sequences, with more than 15% observed a single time. The ten largest make up about 1.9% of the sample. The sample was PBMCs or a T cell subset sorted from them (not recorded which). All receptors derive from an adult woman who had mild COVID-19 (a few samples of this study predate the infection). The sample titles of this study are shuffled in the database, so cell type and time point are left out; the donor was told from shared clones.

This clonotype was seen more than once but under ten times. DNA for the CDR3: TGTGCCAGCAGTGGGACAGTATATGGCTACACCTTC. This codes for CASSGTVYGYTF. The chain is built from TRBV12-3 or TRBV12-4 and TRBJ1-2; 7 bases align to TRBD1. The CDR3 spans 12 residues. V shed 5 bases, J shed 5 bases, and the junction held 2 bases outside the gene matches.

This chain joins TRBV5-4 and TRBJ1-1; perhaps TRBD1 as D (5 bases). Germline V gene sequence: CDR1 SGHNT, CDR2 YYREEE (reference sequence). V lost 0 bases and J lost 2, with 11 bases in between. The CDR3 is made up of 15 amino acids. In DNA, the CDR3 is TGTGCCAGCAGCTTGGAAGGCAGGACAAACACTGAAGCTTTCTTT. Protein sequence: CASSLEGRTNTEAFF.

V and J are TRBV7-2 and TRBJ1-1; the D gene is possibly TRBD1 (5 bases). This CDR3 is built from 14 residues. The V end lost 1 base, the J end lost 6 bases, and 12 bases lay between the germline ends. The germline CDR1 and CDR2 sequences are SGHTA and FQGNSA. The CDR3 is CASSLDRSRAEAFF. In nucleotides, the CDR3 is TGTGCCAGCAGCTTAGACAGGTCTCGGGCTGAAGCTTTCTTT.

This clonotype occurred a few times. The chain joins TRBV7-9 to TRBJ2-2; a weak D match, TRBD1 (6 bases). The CDR3 totals 15 residues. Trimming cost V 5 bases and J 14 bases, with 24 bases left between them. In germline, CDR1 is SEHNR, CDR2 FQNEAQ (reference sequence). The CDR3 nucleotides are TGTGCCAGCAGCGGCGGCCAGGGGCCCCCGGTAGGCCTGTTTTTT. Residues: CASSGGQGPPVGLFF.

This clonotype was counted many times. This chain connects TRBV7-9 to TRBJ2-7, with D tentatively TRBD2 (5 bases). Between the trimmed V and J ends, which lost 6 bases and 1 base, there was a span of 13 bases. Germline CDR1 reads SEHNR; CDR2 reads FQNEAQ (reference sequence). This CDR3 is built from 14 residues. CDR3 region: CASRAAGLSYEQYF. CDR3 DNA sequence: TGTGCCAGCAGGGCCGCGGGTTTATCCTACGAGCAGTACTTC.

In this sample, this clonotype turned up a few times. The rearrangement joins TRBV12-3 or TRBV12-4 to TRBJ2-3; D uncertain. Trimming removed 3 bases from V and 0 bases from J, with 7 bases in between. This CDR3 contains 14 residues. DNA of the CDR3: TGTGCCAGCAGTTTGGACCTAAGCACAGATACGCAGTATTTT. This gives the protein CASSLDLSTDTQYF.

The table lists this clonotype with a few counts. This chain connects TRBV28 to TRBJ1-1; the match to TRBD1 covers 10 bases. Germline lookup yields CDR1 MDHEN and CDR2 SYDVKM. The CDR3 extends over 13 amino acids. V lost 8 bases to trimming and J lost 8 bases; unmatched junction nucleotides: 8. CDR3 sequence (DNA): TGTGCCAGCTGTGACAGGGGGCCGTTCGAAGCTTTCTTT. Translated, it gives CASCDRGPFEAFF.

This clonotype turned up a few times. DNA of the CDR3: TGTGCCAGCAGCACCACCCTGGGTGAGCAGTTCTTC. Its translation is CASSTTLGEQFF. The chain recombines TRBV7-9 with TRBJ2-1; D gene ambiguous. The CDR3 is 12 residues long. V gave up 5 bases and J gave up 9 bases, with 11 bases separating them. In germline, CDR1 is SEHNR, CDR2 FQNEAQ (reference sequence).

The chain combines TRBV7-9 with TRBJ2-5, with 7 bases identical to TRBD1. The CDR3 sequence is 14 residues long. In germline, CDR1 is SEHNR, CDR2 FQNEAQ (reference sequence). With V trimmed by 5 bases and J by 1 base, 4 bases remained unmatched. The CDR3 DNA reads as TGTGCCAGCAGCCCAGACAGGGTCCAAGAGACCCAGTACTTC. This sequence encodes CASSPDRVQETQYF.

This clonotype was seen only a few times. This chain connects TRBV28 to TRBJ2-5; D ambiguous. The CDR3 spans 12 residues. The V end was cut by 4 bases, the J end by 4 bases, with 7 bases between. Germline CDR1 reads MDHEN; CDR2 reads SYDVKM. The CDR3 region has the DNA TGTGCCAGCAGTTGGGCAGTAGAGACCCAGTACTTC. The encoded protein is CASSWAVETQYF.

This clonotype showed up many times. This chain connects TRBV12-3 or TRBV12-4 to TRBJ2-3; D is uncertain. V was pared by 6 bases and J by 1 base, with 11 bases between. This CDR3 region has 14 residues. CDR3 residues: CASSTLWGTDTQYF. For the CDR3, the DNA is TGTGCCAGCAGCACTCTGTGGGGCACAGATACGCAGTATTTT.

The chain joins TRBV7-2 to TRBJ2-7; 8 nucleotides line up with TRBD2. Germline lookup yields CDR1 SGHTA and CDR2 FQGNSA. The CDR3 length is 15 residues. The trim removed 5 bases at V and 5 bases at J, leaving 11 bases unmatched. CDR3 in amino acids: CASSLDLREVNEQYF. In DNA, the CDR3 is TGTGCCAGCAGCCTGGATTTGCGGGAGGTCAACGAGCAGTACTTC.

The chain recombines TRBV4-3 with TRBJ2-6, with D possibly being TRBD1 or TRBD2 (5 bases each). The length of the CDR3 is 16 residues. Germline loops: CDR1 LGHNA, CDR2 YSLEER. Trimming cost V 0 bases and J 4 bases, with 10 bases left between them. CDR3 sequence (DNA): TGCGCCAGCAGCCAAGATAAGGGGACCGGGGCCAACGTCCTGACTTTC. Translation gives CASSQDKGTGANVLTF.

The table lists this clonotype with a few counts. The rearrangement links TRBV20-1 to TRBJ2-6; D remains ambiguous. Trimming took 3 bases from V and 0 from J, leaving 6 bases between them. This CDR3 spans 14 amino acids. Looked up from germline, CDR1 is DFQATT and CDR2 is SNEGSKA (reference sequence). For the CDR3, the DNA is TGCAGTGCTAGGGCAGTCTCTGGGGCCAACGTCCTGACTTTC. Translation gives CSARAVSGANVLTF.

This chain links TRBV29-1 with TRBJ2-7; D unresolved. Germline CDR1 SQVTM, CDR2 ANQGSEA. The CDR3 is 11 amino acids. V lost 4 bases, J lost 7 bases, and 11 bases lay in between. CDR3 loop: CSVVSSSEQYF. CDR3 sequence (DNA): TGCAGCGTTGTCTCCTCCTCAGAGCAGTACTTC.

The V gene is TRBV18, the J gene TRBJ2-3; TRBD2 is a possible D gene (5 bases). The germline V and J ends were trimmed by 2 bases and 4 bases, with 13 bases remaining between them. In germline, CDR1 is KGHSH, CDR2 LQKENI. The CDR3 has 15 amino acids. This CDR3 is CASSPITGSPDTQYF. The DNA for the CDR3 is TGTGCCAGCTCACCAATAACGGGAAGTCCAGATACGCAGTATTTT.

This clonotype was seen repeatedly, ten times or more. V and J are TRBV7-2 and TRBJ2-1; D is perhaps TRBD1 (5 bases). The CDR3 totals 14 residues. V dropped 1 base and J dropped 5 bases, with 9 bases sitting between them. The germline CDR1 and CDR2 sequences are SGHTA and FQGNSA. The CDR3: CASSLDGAHNEQFF. In DNA form, the CDR3 reads TGTGCCAGCAGCTTAGATGGGGCTCACAATGAGCAGTTCTTC.

This clonotype was seen a handful of times. The rearrangement links TRBV7-7 to TRBJ1-1; 10 bases line up with TRBD1. This CDR3 contains 15 residues. Losses at the gene ends were 5 bases for V and 0 bases for J; bases not matched to a gene: 3. CDR1 SSHAT and CDR2 FNYEAQ come from the germline V gene (reference sequence). CDR3: CASSPGTGVNTEAFF. The CDR3, as DNA: TGTGCCAGCAGCCCCGGGACAGGGGTGAACACTGAAGCTTTCTTT.